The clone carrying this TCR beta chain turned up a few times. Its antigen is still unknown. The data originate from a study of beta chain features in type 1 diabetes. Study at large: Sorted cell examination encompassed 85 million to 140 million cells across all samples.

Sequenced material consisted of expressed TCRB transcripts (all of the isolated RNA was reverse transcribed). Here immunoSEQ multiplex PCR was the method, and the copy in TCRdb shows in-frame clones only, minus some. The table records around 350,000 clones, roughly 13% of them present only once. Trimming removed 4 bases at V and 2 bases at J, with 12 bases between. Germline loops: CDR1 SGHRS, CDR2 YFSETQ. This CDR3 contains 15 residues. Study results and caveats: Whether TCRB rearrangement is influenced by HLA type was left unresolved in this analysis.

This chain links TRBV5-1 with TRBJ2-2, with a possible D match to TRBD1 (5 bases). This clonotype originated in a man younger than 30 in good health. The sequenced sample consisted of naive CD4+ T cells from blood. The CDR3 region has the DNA TGCGCCAGCAGCAGCCGACAGTTAAACACCGGGGAGCTGTTTTTT. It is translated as CASSSRQLNTGELFF.